This T cell receptor (beta chain) was sequenced during a study of identical twins. CDR1 is MNHEY, CDR2 SMNVEV, per germline (reference sequence). J lost 8 bases, V lost 5 bases, and 8 bases had no gene match. The CDR3 contains 15 residues. Each CDR3 protein is one row after TCRdb ran MiXCR on the 5' RACE reads. The data contain around 1.7 million distinct CDR3 sequences, roughly a third of them singletons. This clonotype was detected a few times. The chain combines TRBV27 with TRBJ2-1; TRBD2 matches 11 bases. This sequence was found in a newborn girl in good health. Sequenced material: cord blood. CDR3 sequence: CASSLAGGLRYEQFF. CDR3 sequence (DNA): TGTGCCAGCAGTCTAGCGGGGGGCCTGCGCTATGAGCAGTTCTTC.